This TCR beta chain was captured by sequencing in a study of molecular identifiers for immune sequencing clone quantification. The trim removed 5 bases at V and 4 bases at J, leaving 8 bases unmatched. This CDR3 is 16 amino acids long. From germline, CDR1 is SGHAT and CDR2 FQNNGV. There are many counts of this clonotype. With listed TCR primers and previously described methods, bulk TCR libraries were prepared. TCRdb passed the PCR reads through MiXCR, listing each CDR3 protein once. The profile shows hundreds of thousands of distinct CDR3 sequences, less than 30% of them singletons. This chain links TRBV11-2 with TRBJ2-6, with 7 nucleotides matching TRBD1. The sample taken for sequencing was naive CD8+ T cells from blood, with Jurkat cell RNA spiked in. The sample's subset: FACS-sorted CD8+CD4-CCR7+CD45RA+ naive T cells. This clonotype originated in a human donor in good health. Some libraries in this study had Jurkat cell RNA spiked in. As DNA, the CDR3 is TGTGCCAGCAGCATGATAGACAGGGCCGGGGCCAACGTCCTGACTTTC. Its protein product is CASSMIDRAGANVLTF.